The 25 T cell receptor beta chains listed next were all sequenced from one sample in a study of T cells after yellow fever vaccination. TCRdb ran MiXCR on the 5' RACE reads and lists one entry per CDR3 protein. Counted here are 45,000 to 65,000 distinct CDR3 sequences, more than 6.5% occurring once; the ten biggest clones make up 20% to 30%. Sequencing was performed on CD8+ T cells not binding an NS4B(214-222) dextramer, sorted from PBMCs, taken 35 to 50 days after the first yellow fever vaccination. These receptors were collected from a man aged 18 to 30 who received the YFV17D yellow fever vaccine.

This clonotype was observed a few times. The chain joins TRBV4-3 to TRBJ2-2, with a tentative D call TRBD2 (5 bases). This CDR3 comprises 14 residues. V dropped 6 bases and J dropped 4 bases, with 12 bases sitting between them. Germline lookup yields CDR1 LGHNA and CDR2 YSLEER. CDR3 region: CASSRERATGELFF. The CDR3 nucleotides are TGCGCCAGCAGTCGAGAGAGGGCCACCGGGGAGCTGTTTTTT.

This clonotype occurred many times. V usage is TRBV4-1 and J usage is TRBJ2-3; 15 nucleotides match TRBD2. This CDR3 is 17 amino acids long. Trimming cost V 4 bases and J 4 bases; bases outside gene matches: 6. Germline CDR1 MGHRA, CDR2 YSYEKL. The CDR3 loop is CASSPWTSGGAPDTQYF. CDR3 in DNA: TGCGCCAGCAGCCCGTGGACTAGCGGGGGGGCCCCAGATACGCAGTATTTT.

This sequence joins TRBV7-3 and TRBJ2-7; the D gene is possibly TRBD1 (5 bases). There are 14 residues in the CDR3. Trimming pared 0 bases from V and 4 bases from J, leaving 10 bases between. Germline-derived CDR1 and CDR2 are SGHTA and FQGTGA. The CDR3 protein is CASSLTSTDYEQYF. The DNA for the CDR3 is TGTGCCAGCAGCTTAACCTCGACAGATTACGAGCAGTACTTC. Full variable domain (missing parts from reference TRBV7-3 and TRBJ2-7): GAGVSQTPSNKVTEKGKYVELRCDPISGHTALYWYRQSLGQGPEFLIYFQGTGAADDSGLPNDRFFAVRPEGSVSTLKIQRTERGDSAVYLCASSLTSTDYEQYFGPGTRLTVT.

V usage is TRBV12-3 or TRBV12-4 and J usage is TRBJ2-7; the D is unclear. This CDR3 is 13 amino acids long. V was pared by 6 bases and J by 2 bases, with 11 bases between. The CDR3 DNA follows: TGTGCCAGCAGCATATGGATGCCCTACGAGCAGTACTTC. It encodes CASSIWMPYEQYF.

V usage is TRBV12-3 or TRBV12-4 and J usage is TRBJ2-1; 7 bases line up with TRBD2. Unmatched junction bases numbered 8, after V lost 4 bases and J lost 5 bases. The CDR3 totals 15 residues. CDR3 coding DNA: TGTGCCAGCAGTTATACGCGGGAGCTAGACAATGAGCAGTTCTTC. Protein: CASSYTRELDNEQFF.

As DNA, the CDR3 is TGTGCCAGCAGACAGGGACAAAGCCTTGGGTACACCATATATTTT. Protein sequence: CASRQGQSLGYTIYF. V and J are TRBV27 and TRBJ1-3, with a possible D match to TRBD1 (6 bases). CDR1 and CDR2 (germline): MNHEY, SMNVEV (reference sequence). V lost 6 bases, J lost 8 bases, and 20 bases lay in between. There are 15 residues in the CDR3.

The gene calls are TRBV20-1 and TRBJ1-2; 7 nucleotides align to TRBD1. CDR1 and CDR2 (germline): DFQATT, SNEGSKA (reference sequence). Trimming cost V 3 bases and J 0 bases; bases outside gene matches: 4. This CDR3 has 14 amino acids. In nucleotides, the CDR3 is TGCAGTGCTAGCGGGACAGAAACTAACTATGGCTACACCTTC. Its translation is CSASGTETNYGYTF.

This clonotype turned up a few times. The CDR3 DNA is TGTGCCAGTACCGAAGACACAAACACAGATACGCAGTATTTT. It yields the protein CASTEDTNTDTQYF. The gene calls are TRBV7-2 and TRBJ2-3; D ambiguous. Trimming removed 9 bases at V and 2 bases at J, with 15 bases between. The CDR3 is 14 residues long. Germline loops: CDR1 SGHTA, CDR2 FQGNSA. Supplemented by reference TRBV7-2 and TRBJ2-3, the full variable domain reads GAGVSQSPSNKVTEKGKDVELRCDPISGHTALYWYRQSLGQGLEFLIYFQGNSAPDKSGLPSDRFSAERTGGSVSTLTIQRTQQEDSAVYLCASTEDTNTDTQYFGPGTRLTVL.

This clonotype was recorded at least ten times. In DNA, the CDR3 is TGCGCCAGCAGCCAAGATGCGGCGGACCAAGAAAAACTGTTTTTT. Protein sequence: CASSQDAADQEKLFF. The chain is built from TRBV4-1 and TRBJ1-4; D ambiguous. Germline V gene lookup returns CDR1 MGHRA and CDR2 YSYEKL. The V end lost 0 bases, the J end lost 8 bases, and 13 bases lay between the germline ends. This CDR3 region has 15 residues.

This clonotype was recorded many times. The CDR3 loop reads CSATTGTSEETQYF. The CDR3 DNA sequence: TGCAGTGCTACAACCGGGACATCCGAAGAGACCCAGTACTTC. The chain is built from TRBV20-1 and TRBJ2-5, with D maybe TRBD1 (6 bases). This CDR3 has 14 residues. Trimming removed 4 bases at V and 3 bases at J, with 15 bases between. The germline V gene encodes CDR1 DFQATT and CDR2 SNEGSKA (reference sequence).

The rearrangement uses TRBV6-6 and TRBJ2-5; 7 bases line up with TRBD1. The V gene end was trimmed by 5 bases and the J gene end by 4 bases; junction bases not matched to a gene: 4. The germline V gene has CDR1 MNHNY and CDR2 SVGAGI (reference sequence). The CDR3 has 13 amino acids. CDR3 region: CASSRTGGETQYF. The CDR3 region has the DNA TGTGCCAGCAGTCGGACAGGAGGAGAGACCCAGTACTTC.

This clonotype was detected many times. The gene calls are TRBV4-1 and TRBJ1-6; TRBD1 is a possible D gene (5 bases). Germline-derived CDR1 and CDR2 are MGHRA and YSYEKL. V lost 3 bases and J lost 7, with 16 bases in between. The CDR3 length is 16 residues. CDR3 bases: TGCGCCAGCAGCCATATAACCGGGGACCCCAATTCACCCCTCCACTTT. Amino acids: CASSHITGDPNSPLHF.

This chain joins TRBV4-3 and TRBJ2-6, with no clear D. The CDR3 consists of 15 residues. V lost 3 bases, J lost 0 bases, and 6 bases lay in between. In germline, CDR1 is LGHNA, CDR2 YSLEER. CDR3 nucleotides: TGCGCCAGCAGCCACAGGATCTCTGGGGCCAACGTCCTGACTTTC. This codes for CASSHRISGANVLTF.

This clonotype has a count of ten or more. The CDR3 region is CASSSIGLTRTNEQYF. DNA of the CDR3: TGTGCCAGCAGTTCCATTGGCCTTACCAGAACTAACGAGCAGTACTTC. The J gene is TRBJ2-7, the V gene TRBV6-5, with D unresolved. The CDR3 contains 16 residues. Germline-derived CDR1 and CDR2 are MNHEY and SVGAGI. V lost 4 bases and J lost 5, with 21 bases in between.

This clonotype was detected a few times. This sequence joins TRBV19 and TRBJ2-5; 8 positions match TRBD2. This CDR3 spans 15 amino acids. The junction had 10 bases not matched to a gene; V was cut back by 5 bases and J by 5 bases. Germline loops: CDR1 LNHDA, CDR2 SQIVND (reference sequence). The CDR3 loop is CASSLNPGLGETQYF. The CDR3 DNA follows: TGTGCCAGTAGTCTCAACCCGGGACTAGGGGAGACCCAGTACTTC.

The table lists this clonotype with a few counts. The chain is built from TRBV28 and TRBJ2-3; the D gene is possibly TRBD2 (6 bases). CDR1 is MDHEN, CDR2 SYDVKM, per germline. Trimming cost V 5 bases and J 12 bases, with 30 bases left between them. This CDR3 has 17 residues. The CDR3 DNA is TGTGCCAGCAGTCCTCCGGCCGTGCTCTTAGGGAGGAGACCCCAGTATTTT. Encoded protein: CASSPPAVLLGRRPQYF.

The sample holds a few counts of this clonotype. The CDR3 DNA follows: TGCAGCGTTGACAGGGGAGCAGACGAGACTGATAACTATGGCTACACCTTC. Translation: CSVDRGADETDNYGYTF. The rearrangement uses TRBV29-1 and TRBJ1-2, with D perhaps TRBD1 (6 bases). V lost 3 bases, J lost 1 base, and 21 bases lay in between. The CDR3 length is 17 residues. CDR1 and CDR2 from the germline V gene are SQVTM and ANQGSEA.

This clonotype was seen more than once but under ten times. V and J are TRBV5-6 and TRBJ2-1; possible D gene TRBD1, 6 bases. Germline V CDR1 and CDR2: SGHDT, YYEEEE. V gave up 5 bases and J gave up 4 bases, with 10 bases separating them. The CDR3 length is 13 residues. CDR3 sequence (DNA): TGTGCCAGCAGGGGGACACCTTACAATGAGCAGTTCTTC. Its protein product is CASRGTPYNEQFF.

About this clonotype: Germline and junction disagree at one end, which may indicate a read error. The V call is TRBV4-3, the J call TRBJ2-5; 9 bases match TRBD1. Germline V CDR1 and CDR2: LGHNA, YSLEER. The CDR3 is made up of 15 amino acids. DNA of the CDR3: TGCGCCAGCTGCCAAGGGACAGGGAGGTCGGAGACCCAGTACTTC. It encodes CASCQGTGRSETQYF.

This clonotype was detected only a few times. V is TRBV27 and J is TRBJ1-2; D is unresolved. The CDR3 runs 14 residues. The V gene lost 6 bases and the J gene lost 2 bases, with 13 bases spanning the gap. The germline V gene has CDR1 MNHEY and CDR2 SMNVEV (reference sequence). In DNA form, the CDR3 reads TGTGCCAGCAGCCCCCACCCTATAAACTATGGCTACACCTTC. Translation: CASSPHPINYGYTF.

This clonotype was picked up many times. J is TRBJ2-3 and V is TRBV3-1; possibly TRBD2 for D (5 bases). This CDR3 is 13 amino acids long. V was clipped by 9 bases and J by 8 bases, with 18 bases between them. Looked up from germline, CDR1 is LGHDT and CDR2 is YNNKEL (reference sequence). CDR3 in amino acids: CARVRLTPSTQYF. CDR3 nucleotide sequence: TGTGCCAGGGTGCGACTAACCCCTTCTACGCAGTATTTT.

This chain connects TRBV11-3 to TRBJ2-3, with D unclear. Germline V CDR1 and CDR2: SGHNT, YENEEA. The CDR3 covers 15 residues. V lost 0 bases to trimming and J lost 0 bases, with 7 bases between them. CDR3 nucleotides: TGTGCCAGCAGCTTAGAAGGGCGAAGCACAGATACGCAGTATTTT. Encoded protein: CASSLEGRSTDTQYF. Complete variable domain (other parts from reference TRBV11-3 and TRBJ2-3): EAGVVQSPRYKIIEKKQPVAFWCNPISGHNTLYWYLQNLGQGPELLIRYENEEAVDDSQLPKDRFSAERLKGVDSTLKIQPAELGDSAVYLCASSLEGRSTDTQYFGPGTRLTVL.

The CDR3 is CASSLGSEAFF. The CDR3 DNA reads TGCGCCAGCAGCTTGGGCTCTGAAGCTTTCTTT. The chain links TRBV5-1 to TRBJ1-1; D call uncertain. This CDR3 has 11 residues. The ends were cut back, 0 bases at V and 6 bases at J, with 3 bases in the middle. Per germline, CDR1 SGHRS and CDR2 YFSETQ.

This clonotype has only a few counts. This CDR3 reads CASSDYDSYEQYF. DNA for the CDR3: TGTGCCAGTAGTGACTATGACTCCTACGAGCAGTACTTC. This sequence joins TRBV19 and TRBJ2-7; D may be TRBD2 (5 bases). Germline assignment: CDR1 LNHDA and CDR2 SQIVND (reference sequence). Deletions cut 5 bases from V and 0 bases from J, with 8 bases between. CDR3 length equals 13 residues.

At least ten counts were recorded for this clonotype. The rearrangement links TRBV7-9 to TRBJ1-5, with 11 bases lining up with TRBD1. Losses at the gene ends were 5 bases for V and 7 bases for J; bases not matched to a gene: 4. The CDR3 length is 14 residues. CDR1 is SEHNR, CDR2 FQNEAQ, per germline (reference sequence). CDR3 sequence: CASSRTGGGQPQHF. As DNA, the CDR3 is TGTGCCAGCAGCAGGACAGGGGGCGGGCAGCCCCAGCATTTT.